The next 19 T cell receptor beta chains were all read from a single sample in a study of vaccination and CD4 T cells after COVID-19. CD4+ T cells that had been cultured provided DNA sequenced with the Oncomine TCR Beta short-read assay. TCRdb reanalysed the PCR reads using MiXCR and keeps one entry per CDR3 protein. Of about 25,000 distinct CDR3 sequences in the sample, 28% were seen once. Time point meaning: late sampling 161 to 241 days after vaccination in three convalescent patients. Specified treatment: roughly 10-day PBMC culture with coronavirus spike peptide pools or control peptides (ViraFEST assay). What these receptors recognize is not known. The sequences come from CD4+ T cells from blood, cultured in vitro, collected about 7 months after SARS-CoV-2 vaccination. These receptors were collected from a human donor who had recovered from COVID-19.

The V and J genes are TRBV7-2 and TRBJ2-1; TRBD2 aligns across 9 bases. The CDR3 is made up of 15 amino acids. The junction had 8 bases not matched to a gene; V was cut back by 3 bases and J by 8 bases. CDR1 is SGHTA, CDR2 FQGNSA, per germline. DNA for the CDR3: TGTGCCAGCAGCTTCACTAGCGGGCGGCGAGATGAGCAGTTCTTC. Translated, it gives CASSFTSGRRDEQFF.

There are a few counts of this clonotype. This chain links TRBV20-1 with TRBJ2-1, with D uncertain. V was cut by 7 bases and J by 6 bases, with 13 bases left in between. The CDR3 extends over 12 amino acids. Per germline, CDR1 DFQATT and CDR2 SNEGSKA (reference sequence). CDR3 sequence: CSVSGPLNEQFF. CDR3 sequence (DNA): TGCAGTGTATCCGGACCCCTCAATGAGCAGTTCTTC.

This clonotype was picked up a small number of times. The chain couples TRBV6-1 to TRBJ1-2; D is possibly TRBD1 (6 bases). This CDR3 has 12 amino acids. V was clipped by 7 bases and J by 8 bases, with 14 bases between them. Germline assignment: CDR1 MNHNS and CDR2 SASEGT. CDR3 in amino acids: CASMEQGWGYTF. The CDR3 bases are TGTGCCAGCATGGAACAGGGCTGGGGCTACACCTTC.

This clonotype was seen a handful of times. The V and J genes are TRBV23-1 and TRBJ2-5, with a tentative D call TRBD2 (6 bases). TRBV23-1 is noted as an ORF with a role that remains uncertain. V was clipped by 7 bases and J by 4 bases, with 22 bases between them. The CDR3 contains 16 residues. The CDR3 region has the DNA TGCGCCAGCAAAGGTAGCGGAACCGTGATGGGAGAGACCCAGTACTTC. It yields the protein CASKGSGTVMGETQYF.

The chain couples TRBV6-2 or TRBV6-3 to TRBJ1-1; D unresolved. The V end lost 0 bases, the J end lost 4 bases, and 18 bases lay between the germline ends. The CDR3 sequence is 17 residues long. From germline, CDR1 is MNHEY and CDR2 SVGEGT. CDR3 region: CASSYSRSLTTSTEAFF. The CDR3 coding sequence is TGTGCCAGCAGTTACTCGAGGTCACTTACTACGAGCACTGAAGCTTTCTTT.

CDR3: CSATTHYEQYF. The CDR3 nucleotides read TGCAGTGCAACTACTCACTACGAGCAGTACTTC. The chain employs TRBV20-1 and TRBJ2-7, with D unresolved. Germline CDR1 reads DFQATT; CDR2 reads SNEGSKA (reference sequence). The CDR3 spans 11 residues. V was cut by 6 bases and J by 3 bases, with 9 bases left in between.

This clonotype has more than one count but fewer than ten. The chain uses TRBV5-1 and TRBJ2-5; 7 bases agree with TRBD2. Per germline, CDR1 SGHRS and CDR2 YFSETQ. This CDR3 spans 15 amino acids. Trimming cost V 4 bases and J 1 base; bases outside gene matches: 7. CDR3 residues: CASSGVWGGQETQYF. The CDR3 DNA sequence: TGCGCCAGCAGCGGGGTGTGGGGGGGCCAAGAGACCCAGTACTTC.

A few counts support this clonotype. The CDR3: CAWGLAGGRNTQYF. CDR3 sequence (DNA): TGTGCCTGGGGACTAGCGGGAGGGCGAAATACGCAGTATTTT. The J gene is TRBJ2-3, the V gene TRBV30, with 15 bases that match TRBD2. CDR3 length: 14 residues. Unmatched junction bases numbered 4, after V lost 5 bases and J lost 7 bases. Germline V CDR1 and CDR2: GTSNPN, SVGIG (reference sequence).

Many counts were recorded for this clonotype. The rearrangement links TRBV27 to TRBJ2-1; the match to TRBD2 covers 7 bases. CDR1 MNHEY and CDR2 SMNVEV come from the germline V gene (reference sequence). After removal of 0 bases from V and 7 bases from J, the junction contained 3 bases not matched to a gene. CDR3 length: 14 amino acids. CDR3 sequence (DNA): TGTGCCAGCAGTTTATCGCGGGAGTCGAATGAGCAGTTCTTC. It translates to CASSLSRESNEQFF.

This clonotype was picked up a small number of times. The chain couples TRBV28 to TRBJ2-7; D is ambiguous. Germline V gene lookup returns CDR1 MDHEN and CDR2 SYDVKM. The CDR3 extends over 15 amino acids. Trimming cost V 3 bases and J 3 bases, with 15 bases left between them. CDR3 bases: TGTGCCAGCAGTTTCGGTGGTACCGAAATCTACGAGCAGTACTTC. Translating it yields CASSFGGTEIYEQYF. Full variable domain (missing parts from reference TRBV28 and TRBJ2-7): DVKVTQSSRYLVKRTGEKVFLECVQDMDHENMFWYRQDPGLGLRLIYFSYDVKMKEKGDIPEGYSVSREKKERFSLILESASTNQTSMYLCASSFGGTEIYEQYFGPGTRLTVT.

Only one count was recorded for this clonotype. The V gene is TRBV5-4, the J gene TRBJ1-2; 7 bases agree with TRBD1. Germline CDR1 reads SGHNT; CDR2 reads YYREEE (reference sequence). CDR3 size: 13 residues. The junction had 2 bases not matched to a gene; V was cut back by 0 bases and J by 6 bases. CDR3 DNA: TGTGCCAGCAGCTTGGCTGGACAGGATGGCTACACCTTC. Its translation: CASSLAGQDGYTF.

This clonotype was detected only a few times. This sequence joins TRBV19 and TRBJ1-2; D gene ambiguous. Trimming took 8 bases from V and 3 from J, leaving 13 bases between them. This CDR3 has 13 amino acids. CDR1 LNHDA and CDR2 SQIVND come from the germline V gene (reference sequence). The DNA for the CDR3 is TGTGCCAGTGCCTTGGGCAACGACTATGGCTACACCTTC. The encoded protein is CASALGNDYGYTF.

The chain employs TRBV19 and TRBJ2-3, with TRBD2 identical over 8 bases. Looked up from germline, CDR1 is LNHDA and CDR2 is SQIVND (reference sequence). V lost 4 bases, J lost 1 base, and 10 bases stayed unmatched. The CDR3 is 17 residues long. The CDR3 spells CASSTNLAGSGTDTQYF. The DNA of the CDR3 is TGTGCCAGTAGTACCAATTTAGCGGGGTCGGGCACAGATACGCAGTATTTT. The whole variable domain, filled in from reference TRBV19 and TRBJ2-3, reads DGGITQSPKYLFRKEGQNVTLSCEQNLNHDAMYWYRQDPGQGLRLIYYSQIVNDFQKGDIAEGYSVSREKKESFPLTVTSAQKNPTAFYLCASSTNLAGSGTDTQYFGPGTRLTVL.

This CDR3 is CASSSARATYNEQFF. The CDR3 DNA follows: TGTGCCAGCTCTAGCGCTCGGGCAACCTACAATGAGCAGTTCTTC. This chain connects TRBV28 to TRBJ2-1; tentatively, D is TRBD2 (6 bases). The CDR3 has 15 amino acids. V lost 8 bases, J lost 2 bases, and 16 bases lay in between. The germline CDR1 and CDR2 sequences are MDHEN and SYDVKM.

The V call is TRBV18, the J call TRBJ2-5; either TRBD1 or TRBD2 may fit D (6 bases each). The V end was cut by 2 bases, the J end by 4 bases, with 17 bases between. This CDR3 contains 16 residues. The V gene's germline CDR1 is KGHSH and CDR2 LQKENI. The chain's CDR3 is CASSPSTGQRVETQYF. CDR3 coding DNA: TGTGCCAGCTCACCATCCACTGGACAGCGGGTAGAGACCCAGTACTTC.

V usage is TRBV24-1 and J usage is TRBJ2-5; unclear D gene. The length of the CDR3 is 15 residues. The germline CDR1 and CDR2 sequences are KGHDR and SFDVKD. Between the trimmed V and J ends, which lost 2 bases and 5 bases, there was a span of 14 bases. CDR3 nucleotide sequence: TGTGCCACCAGTGATTCGCCGACGGGTCGGGAGACCCAGTACTTC. Translating gives CATSDSPTGRETQYF.

The chain employs TRBV6-5 and TRBJ2-2; no clear D. Germline V gene data show CDR1 as MNHEY and CDR2 as SVGAGI. This CDR3 has 12 residues. The V and J ends lost 6 bases and 6 bases respectively, with 8 bases between them. CDR3 coding DNA: TGTGCCAGCAGCTCTCACCCCGGGGAGCTGTTTTTT. Translation gives CASSSHPGELFF.

The V gene is TRBV6-1, the J gene TRBJ2-1, with 10 bases that match TRBD1. Trimming removed 7 bases from V and 10 bases from J; junction bases left unmatched: 13. Germline-derived CDR1 and CDR2 are MNHNS and SASEGT. CDR3 length: 15 amino acids. The CDR3: CASKKPGTGAWEQFF. CDR3 nucleotide sequence: TGTGCCAGCAAAAAACCCGGGACAGGGGCGTGGGAGCAGTTCTTC.

The chain couples TRBV2 to TRBJ1-1; perhaps TRBD1 as D (6 bases). CDR1 and CDR2 from the germline V gene are SNHLY and FYNNEI. This CDR3 contains 13 residues. Trimming left V 7 bases short and J 7 bases short, with 16 bases between. CDR3 nucleotides: TGTGCCAGCACCACAGGGATTGTTCTTGAAGCTTTCTTT. As protein: CASTTGIVLEAFF.